This TCR beta chain was recorded in a study of blood T cell repertoires in COVID-19. Study information: Collection of acute and convalescent COVID-19 samples took place in the United States, Italy and Spain.

Clones were read by immunoSEQ multiplex PCR, and TCRdb kept only the in-frame ones, dropping some. This table holds over 150,000 clones, over 90% found once. The V gene end was trimmed by 4 bases and the J gene end by 3 bases; junction bases not matched to a gene: 5. Germline CDR1 and CDR2: GTSNPN and SVGIG (reference sequence). The CDR3 has 15 residues. The sequencing input was peripheral blood. The receptor was derived from a man aged 45-60 years with acute or convalescent COVID-19. This chain connects TRBV30 to TRBJ2-3; 12 positions agree with TRBD2. The CDR3 region has the DNA TGTGCCTGGACTAGCGGGAGGGCCGAGACAGATACGCAGTATTTT. The encoded protein is CAWTSGRAETDTQYF.